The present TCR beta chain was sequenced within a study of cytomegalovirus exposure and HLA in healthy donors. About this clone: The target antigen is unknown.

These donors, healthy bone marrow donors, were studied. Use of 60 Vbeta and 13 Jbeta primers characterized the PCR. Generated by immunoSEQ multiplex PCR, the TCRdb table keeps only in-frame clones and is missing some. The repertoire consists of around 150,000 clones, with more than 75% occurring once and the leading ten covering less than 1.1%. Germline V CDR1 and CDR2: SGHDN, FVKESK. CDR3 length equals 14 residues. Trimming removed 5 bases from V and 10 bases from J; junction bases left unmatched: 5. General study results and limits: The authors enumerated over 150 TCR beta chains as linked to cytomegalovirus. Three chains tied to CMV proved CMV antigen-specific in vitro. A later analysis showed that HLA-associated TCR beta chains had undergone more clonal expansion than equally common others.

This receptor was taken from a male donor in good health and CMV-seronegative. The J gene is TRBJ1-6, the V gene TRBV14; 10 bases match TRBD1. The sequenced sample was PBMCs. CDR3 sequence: CASSVRQGASPLHF. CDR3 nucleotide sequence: TGTGCCAGCAGCGTAAGACAGGGGGCCTCACCCCTCCACTTT.